This T cell receptor (beta chain) comes out of a study of cytomegalovirus exposure and HLA in healthy donors. Study-wide context: HLA-typed donors were the source of approximately 86 million unique TCRs held in an early data release. Study results and caveats: A few CMV-associated chains were confirmed in vitro to be specific for CMV antigens. In a later analysis, TCR beta V- and J-gene trimming was associated with a missense DCLRE1C variant. A later analysis revealed that TCR association rates differed between HLA loci, peaking at DRB1 and bottoming out at HLA-C.

The CDR3 runs to 13 residues. Germline V gives CDR1 GTSNPN, CDR2 SVGIG (reference sequence). Trimming cost V 8 bases and J 7 bases, with 20 bases left between them. Vbeta (60) and Jbeta (13) primers were used in the PCR. This table comes from immunoSEQ multiplex PCR, and its TCRdb copy is limited to in-frame clones, with some not included. The sample includes around 150,000 clones, roughly 80% seen only once; the top ten take 11%. About this clone itself: The antigen remains undetermined.

This receptor was taken from a man between 18 and 35 years old in good health and CMV-seropositive. The sequencing input was PBMCs. The rearrangement joins TRBV30 to TRBJ2-5; D perhaps matches TRBD1 (6 bases). The CDR3 nucleotides read TGTGCCCGCTCGGGGCAGGGGATTGGGACCCAGTACTTC. Translating it yields CARSGQGIGTQYF.